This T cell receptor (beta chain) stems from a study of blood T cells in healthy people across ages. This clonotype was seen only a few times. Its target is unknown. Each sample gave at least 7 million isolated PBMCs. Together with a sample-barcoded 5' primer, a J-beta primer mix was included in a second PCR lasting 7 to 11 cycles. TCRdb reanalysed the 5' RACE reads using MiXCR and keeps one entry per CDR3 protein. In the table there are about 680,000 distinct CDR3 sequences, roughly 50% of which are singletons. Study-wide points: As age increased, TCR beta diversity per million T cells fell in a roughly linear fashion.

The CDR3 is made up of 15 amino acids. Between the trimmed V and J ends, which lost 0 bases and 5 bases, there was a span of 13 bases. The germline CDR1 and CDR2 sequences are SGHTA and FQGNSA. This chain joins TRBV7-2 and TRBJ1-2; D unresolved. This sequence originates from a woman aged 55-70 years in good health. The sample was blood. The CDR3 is CASSLAGLNLYGYTF. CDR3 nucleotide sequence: TGTGCCAGCAGCTTAGCGGGGTTGAACTTATATGGCTACACCTTC.